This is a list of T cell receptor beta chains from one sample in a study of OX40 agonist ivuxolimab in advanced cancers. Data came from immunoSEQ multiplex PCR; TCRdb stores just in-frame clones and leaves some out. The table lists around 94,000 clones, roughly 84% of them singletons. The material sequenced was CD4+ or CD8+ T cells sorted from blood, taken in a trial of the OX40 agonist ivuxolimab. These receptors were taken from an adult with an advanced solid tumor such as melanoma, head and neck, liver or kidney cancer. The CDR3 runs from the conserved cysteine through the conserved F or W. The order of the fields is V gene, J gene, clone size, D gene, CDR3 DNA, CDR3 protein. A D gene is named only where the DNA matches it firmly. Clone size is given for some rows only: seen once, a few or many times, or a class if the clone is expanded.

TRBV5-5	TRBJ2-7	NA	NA	TGTGCCAGCAGCTTAATTGTCGAGCAGTACTTC	CASSLIVEQYF
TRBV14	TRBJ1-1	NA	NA	TGTGCCAGCAGCGGGGACCGGCCGAACACTGAAGCTTTCTTT	CASSGDRPNTEAFF
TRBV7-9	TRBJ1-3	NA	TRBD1	TGTGCCAGCAGCTTTCCTACAGGGGGTGGTGGAAACACCATATATTTT	CASSFPTGGGGNTIYF
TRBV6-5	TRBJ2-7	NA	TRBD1	TGTGCCAGCAGTTACCTGGGACAGGTCTCCTACGAGCAGTACTTC	CASSYLGQVSYEQYF
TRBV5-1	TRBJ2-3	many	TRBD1	TGCGCCAGTAGGACAGGGATCACAGATACGCAGTATTTT	CASRTGITDTQYF
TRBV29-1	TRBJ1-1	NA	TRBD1	TGCAGCGGTGGACAGGGATTGAACACTGAAGCTTTCTTT	CSGGQGLNTEAFF
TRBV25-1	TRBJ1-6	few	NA	TGTGCCAGCAGTCAAGGCAGTCGTAATTCACCCCTCCACTTT	CASSQGSRNSPLHF
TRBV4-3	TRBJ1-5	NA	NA	TGCGCCAGCAGCCAAGATGGGAATGATAATCAGCCCCAGCATTTT	CASSQDGNDNQPQHF
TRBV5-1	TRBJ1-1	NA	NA	TGCGCCAGCAGCTTCGGCTCTGCCCACTCCCGGGACTCAAAGGGCACTGAAGCTTTCTTT	CASSFGSAHSRDSKGTEAFF
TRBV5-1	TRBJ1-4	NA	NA	TGCGCCAGCAGCTTGACGGACAGCTCTAATGAAAAACTGTTTTTT	CASSLTDSSNEKLFF
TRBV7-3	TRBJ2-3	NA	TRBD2	TGTGCCAGCAGCTCGCGTAGCGGGGGCAGGGCGGATACGCAGTATTTT	CASSSRSGGRADTQYF
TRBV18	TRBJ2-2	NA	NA	TGTGCCAGCTCACCGCGGGACACCTACACCGGGGAGCTGTTTTTT	CASSPRDTYTGELFF
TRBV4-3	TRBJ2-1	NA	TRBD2	TGCGCCAGCAGCCAAGGTGGTCGGTGGGTAGCGGGGGGCAAAGGGGAGCAGTTCTTC	CASSQGGRWVAGGKGEQFF
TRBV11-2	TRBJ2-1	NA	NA	TGTGCCAGCAGCCCTATAGGGGGGACCTACAATGAGCAGTTCTTC	CASSPIGGTYNEQFF
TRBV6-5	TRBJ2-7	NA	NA	TGTGCCAGCAGTTACAGGGGGATCTACGAGCAGTACTTC	CASSYRGIYEQYF
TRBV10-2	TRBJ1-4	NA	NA	TGCGCCAGCAGTGAAGGGAGGGCAGGGCGTAATGAAAAACTGTTTTTT	CASSEGRAGRNEKLFF
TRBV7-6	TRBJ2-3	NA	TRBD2	TGTGCCAGCAGCTTAGCGTTGGCTAGCGGGGGAGGTCCAGATACGCAGTATTTT	CASSLALASGGGPDTQYF
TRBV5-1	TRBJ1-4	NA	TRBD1	TGCGCCAGCAGCTTGGGGACAGGGGATAATGAAAAACTGTTTTTT	CASSLGTGDNEKLFF
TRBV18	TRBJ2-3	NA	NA	TGTGCCAGCTCACCCAGGGGTTCTAGCACAGATACGCAGTATTTT	CASSPRGSSTDTQYF
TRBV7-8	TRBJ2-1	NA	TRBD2	TGTGCCAGCAGCTTAGGCGGGGGGCTTTACAATGAGCAGTTCTTC	CASSLGGGLYNEQFF
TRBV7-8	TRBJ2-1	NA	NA	TGTGCCAGCAGCGTGACTAGTTCGAATGAGCAGTTCTTC	CASSVTSSNEQFF
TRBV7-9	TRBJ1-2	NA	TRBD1	TGTGCCAGCAGCTTAGGACAGGGAGGTGGCTACACCTTC	CASSLGQGGGYTF
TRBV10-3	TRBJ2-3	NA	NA	TGTGCCATCAGTAAGGACGGACTCACCCCAGATACGCAGTATTTT	CAISKDGLTPDTQYF
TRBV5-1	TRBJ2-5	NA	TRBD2	TGCGCCAGCAGCTTGGAGGCTAGCGGGCAAGAGACCCAGTACTTC	CASSLEASGQETQYF
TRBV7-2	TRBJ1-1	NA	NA	TGTGCCAGCAGCCCTCGGACGAGCCTGAACACTGAAGCTTTCTTT	CASSPRTSLNTEAFF
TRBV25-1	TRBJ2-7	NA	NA	TGTGCCAGCAGTGAATCGGAGGGGGACGAGCAGTACTTC	CASSESEGDEQYF
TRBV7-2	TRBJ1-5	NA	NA	TGTGCCAGCAGCTTAGGTTGGGGCAATCAGCCCCAGCATTTT	CASSLGWGNQPQHF
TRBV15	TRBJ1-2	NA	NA	TGTGCCACCAGCAGAGATCGCCCAGATGGCTACACCTTC	CATSRDRPDGYTF
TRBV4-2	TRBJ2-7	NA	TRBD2	TGTGCCAGCAGCCAAGTGTCGGCGGGGGGGCGCTACGAGCAGTACTTC	CASSQVSAGGRYEQYF
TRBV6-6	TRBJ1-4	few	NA	TGTGCCAGCAGCCCTAGGGGGGCAGGCGAAAAACTGTTTTTT	CASSPRGAGEKLFF
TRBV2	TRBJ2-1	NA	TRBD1	TGTGCCAGCAGCCGACAGGGGGGGAGAGATGAGCAGTTCTTC	CASSRQGGRDEQFF
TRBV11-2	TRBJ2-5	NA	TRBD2	TGTGCCAGCAGCTCAGTAGCGGGGCAACAAGAGACCCAGTACTTC	CASSSVAGQQETQYF
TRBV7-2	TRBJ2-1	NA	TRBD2	TGTGCCATCGGGGGGGACTCCTACAATGAGCAGTTCTTC	CAIGGDSYNEQFF
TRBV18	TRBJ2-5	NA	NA	TGTGCCAGCTCACCAGGACGGACCCAAGAGACCCAGTACTTC	CASSPGRTQETQYF
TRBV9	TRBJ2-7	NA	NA	TGTGCCAGCAGCGTAGATCGGCGGGGTATCCACGAGCAGTACTTC	CASSVDRRGIHEQYF
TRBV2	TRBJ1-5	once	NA	TGTGCCAGCAAGAGGGATTATAGCAATCAGCCCCAGCATTTT	CASKRDYSNQPQHF
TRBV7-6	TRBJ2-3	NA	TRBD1	TGTGCCAGCAGCCCTTCTCTGGGGACAGGGAGTACGAATACGCAGTATTTT	CASSPSLGTGSTNTQYF
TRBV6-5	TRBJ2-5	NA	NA	TGTGCCAGCAGGAGGGGGGAGACCCAGTACTTC	CASRRGETQYF
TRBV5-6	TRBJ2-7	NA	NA	TGTGCCAGCAGCTTGGAGGGCGGGGTACCGTCCTACGAGCAGTACTTC	CASSLEGGVPSYEQYF
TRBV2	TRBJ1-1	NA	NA	TGTGCCAGCTTATGGGGGGACACTGAAGCTTTCTTT	CASLWGDTEAFF
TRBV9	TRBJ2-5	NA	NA	TGTGCCAGCAGCGTAGGGGGACCGCAAGAGACCCAGTACTTC	CASSVGGPQETQYF
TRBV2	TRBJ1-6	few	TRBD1	TGTGCCAGCAAGAGGGACAGGGGTCAGAATTCACCCCTCCACTTT	CASKRDRGQNSPLHF
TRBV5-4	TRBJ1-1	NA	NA	TGTGCCAGCAGCGGGGACTTAACGAACACTGAAGCTTTCTTT	CASSGDLTNTEAFF
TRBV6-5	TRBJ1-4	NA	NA	TGTGCCAGCAAGGATGCAACTAATGAAAAACTGTTTTTT	CASKDATNEKLFF
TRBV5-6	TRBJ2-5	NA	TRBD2	TGTGCCAGCAGCTTGAAGGTGGGGGGGCAAGAGACCCAGTACTTC	CASSLKVGGQETQYF
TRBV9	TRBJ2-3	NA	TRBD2	TGTGCCAGCAGCGTAGGATCTAGCGGGGGGGGCACAGATACGCAGTATTTT	CASSVGSSGGGTDTQYF
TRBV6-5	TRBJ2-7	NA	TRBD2	TGTGCCAGCAGTTACACGGGAGGGGGGCGTCCCTACGAGCAGTACTTC	CASSYTGGGRPYEQYF
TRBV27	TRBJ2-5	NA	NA	TGTGCCAGCAGAACCGGGATACGCGCGGAGACCCAGTACTTC	CASRTGIRAETQYF